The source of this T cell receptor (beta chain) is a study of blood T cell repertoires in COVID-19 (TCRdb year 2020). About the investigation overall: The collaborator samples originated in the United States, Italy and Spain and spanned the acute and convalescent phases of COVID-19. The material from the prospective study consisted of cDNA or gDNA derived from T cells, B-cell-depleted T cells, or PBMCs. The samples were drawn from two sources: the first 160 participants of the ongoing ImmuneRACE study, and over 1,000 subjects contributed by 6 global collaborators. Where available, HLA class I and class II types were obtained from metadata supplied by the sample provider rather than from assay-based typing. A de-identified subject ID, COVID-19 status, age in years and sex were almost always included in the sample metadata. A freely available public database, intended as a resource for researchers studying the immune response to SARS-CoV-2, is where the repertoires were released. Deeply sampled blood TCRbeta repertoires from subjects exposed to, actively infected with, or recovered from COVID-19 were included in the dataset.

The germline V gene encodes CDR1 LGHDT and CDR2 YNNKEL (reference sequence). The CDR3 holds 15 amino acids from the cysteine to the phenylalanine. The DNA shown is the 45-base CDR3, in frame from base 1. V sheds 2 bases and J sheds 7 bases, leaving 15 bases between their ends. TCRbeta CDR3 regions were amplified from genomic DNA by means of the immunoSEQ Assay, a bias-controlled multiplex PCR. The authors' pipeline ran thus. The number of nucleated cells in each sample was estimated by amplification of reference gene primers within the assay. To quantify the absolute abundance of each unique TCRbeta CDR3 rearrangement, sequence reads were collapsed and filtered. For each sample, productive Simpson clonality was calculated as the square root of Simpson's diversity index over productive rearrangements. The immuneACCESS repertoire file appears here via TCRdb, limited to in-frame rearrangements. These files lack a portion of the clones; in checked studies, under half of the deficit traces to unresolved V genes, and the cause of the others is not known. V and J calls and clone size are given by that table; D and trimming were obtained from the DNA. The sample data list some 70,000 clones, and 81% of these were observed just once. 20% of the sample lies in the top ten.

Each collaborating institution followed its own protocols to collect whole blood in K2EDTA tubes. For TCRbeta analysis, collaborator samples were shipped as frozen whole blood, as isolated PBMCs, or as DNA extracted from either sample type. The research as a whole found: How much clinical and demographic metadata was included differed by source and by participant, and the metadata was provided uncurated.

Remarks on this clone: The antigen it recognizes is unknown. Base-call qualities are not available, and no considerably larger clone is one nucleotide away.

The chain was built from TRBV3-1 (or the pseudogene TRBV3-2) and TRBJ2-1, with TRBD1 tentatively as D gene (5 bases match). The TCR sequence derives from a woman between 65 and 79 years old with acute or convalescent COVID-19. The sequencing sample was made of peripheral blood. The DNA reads TGTGCCAGCAGCCAAAGGCCCCCCTGGACAAATGAGCAGTTCTTC. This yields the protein CASSQRPPWTNEQFF.